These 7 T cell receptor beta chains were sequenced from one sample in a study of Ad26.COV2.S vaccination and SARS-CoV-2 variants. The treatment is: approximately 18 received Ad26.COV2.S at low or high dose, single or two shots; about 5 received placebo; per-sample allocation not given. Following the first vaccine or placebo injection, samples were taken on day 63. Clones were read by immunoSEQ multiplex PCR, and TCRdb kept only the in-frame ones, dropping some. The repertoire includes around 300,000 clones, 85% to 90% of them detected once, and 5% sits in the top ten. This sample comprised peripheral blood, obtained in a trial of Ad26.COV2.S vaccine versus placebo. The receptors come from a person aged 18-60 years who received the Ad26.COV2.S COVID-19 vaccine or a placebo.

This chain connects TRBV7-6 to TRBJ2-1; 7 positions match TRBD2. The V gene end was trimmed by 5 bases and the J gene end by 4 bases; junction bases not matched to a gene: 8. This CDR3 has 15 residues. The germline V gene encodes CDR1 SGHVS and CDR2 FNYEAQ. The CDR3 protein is CASSPYGTNYNEQFF. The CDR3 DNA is TGTGCCAGCAGCCCGTACGGGACTAATTACAATGAGCAGTTCTTC. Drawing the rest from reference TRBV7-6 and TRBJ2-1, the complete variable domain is GAGVSQSPRYKVTKRGQDVALRCDPISGHVSLYWYRQALGQGPEFLTYFNYEAQQDKSGLPNDRFSAERPEGSISTLTIQRTEQRDSAMYRCASSPYGTNYNEQFFGPGTRLTVL.

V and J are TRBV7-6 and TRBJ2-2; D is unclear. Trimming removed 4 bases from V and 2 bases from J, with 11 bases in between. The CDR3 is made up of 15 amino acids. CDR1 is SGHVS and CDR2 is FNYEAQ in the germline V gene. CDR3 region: CASSSRSTNTGELFF. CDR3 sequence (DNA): TGTGCCAGCAGCTCTCGGTCCACAAACACCGGGGAGCTGTTTTTT.

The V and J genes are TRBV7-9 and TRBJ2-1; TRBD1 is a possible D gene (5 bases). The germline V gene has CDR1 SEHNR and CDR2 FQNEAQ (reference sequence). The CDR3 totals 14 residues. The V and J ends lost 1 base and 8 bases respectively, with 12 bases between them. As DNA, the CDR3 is TGTGCCAGCAGCTTAGTGGGGCTAATCTATGAGCAGTTCTTC. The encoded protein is CASSLVGLIYEQFF.

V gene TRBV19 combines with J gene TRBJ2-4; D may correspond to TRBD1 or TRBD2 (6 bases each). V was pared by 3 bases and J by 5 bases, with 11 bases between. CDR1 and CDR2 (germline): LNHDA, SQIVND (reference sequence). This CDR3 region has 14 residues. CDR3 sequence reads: CASSMGGRENIQYF. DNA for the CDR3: TGTGCCAGTAGTATGGGGGGCAGGGAAAACATTCAGTACTTC.

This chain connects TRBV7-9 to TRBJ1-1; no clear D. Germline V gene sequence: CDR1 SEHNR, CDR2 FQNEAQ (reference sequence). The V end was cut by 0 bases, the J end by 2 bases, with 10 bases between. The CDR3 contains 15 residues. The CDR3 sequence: CASSLAWTVNTEAFF. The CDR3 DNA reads TGTGCCAGCAGCTTAGCGTGGACGGTAAACACTGAAGCTTTCTTT. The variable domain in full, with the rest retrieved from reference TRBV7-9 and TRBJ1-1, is DTGVSQNPRHKITKRGQNVTFRCDPISEHNRLYWYRQTLGQGPEFLTYFQNEAQLEKSRLLSDRFSAERPKGSFSTLEIQRTEQGDSAMYLCASSLAWTVNTEAFFGQGTRLTVV.

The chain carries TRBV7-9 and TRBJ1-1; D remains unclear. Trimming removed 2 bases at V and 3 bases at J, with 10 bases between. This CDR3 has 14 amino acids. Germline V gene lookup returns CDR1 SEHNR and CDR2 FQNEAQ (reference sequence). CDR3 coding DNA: TGTGCCAGCAGCTTAATAGGCTCGGACACTGAAGCTTTCTTT. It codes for CASSLIGSDTEAFF. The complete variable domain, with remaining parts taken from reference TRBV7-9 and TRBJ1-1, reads DTGVSQNPRHKITKRGQNVTFRCDPISEHNRLYWYRQTLGQGPEFLTYFQNEAQLEKSRLLSDRFSAERPKGSFSTLEIQRTEQGDSAMYLCASSLIGSDTEAFFGQGTRLTVV.

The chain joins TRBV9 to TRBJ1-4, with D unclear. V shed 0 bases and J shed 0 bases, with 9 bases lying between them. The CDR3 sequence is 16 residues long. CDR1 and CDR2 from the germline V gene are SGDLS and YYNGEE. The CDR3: CASSVGNVATNEKLFF. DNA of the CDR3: TGTGCCAGCAGCGTAGGAAACGTTGCAACTAATGAAAAACTGTTTTTT.